The clone carrying this T cell receptor (beta chain) was seen only a few times. The data stem from a study of blood T cell repertoires in COVID-19. Germline-derived CDR1 and CDR2 are MNHNS and SASEGT. Losses at the gene ends were 6 bases for V and 3 bases for J; bases not matched to a gene: 10. This CDR3 spans 15 amino acids. Authors' processing steps: Amplification of reference gene primers provided the estimated nucleated cell counts. Assay used: immunoSEQ multiplex PCR; TCRdb lists only in-frame clones, some missing. V and J calls and clone size come straight from that table; D and trimming were deduced from the DNA. The repertoire has about 380,000 clones, nearly 90% of them found once; the top ten carry around 7%.

This clonotype was obtained from a man aged 18 to 30 with active or convalescent COVID-19. The rearrangement uses TRBV6-1 and TRBJ1-1; TRBD1 matches 7 bases. The sample taken for sequencing was peripheral blood. CDR3 protein: CASSWRQGGDTEAFF. CDR3 in DNA: TGTGCCAGCAGCTGGAGACAGGGCGGGGACACTGAAGCTTTCTTT.